One sample yielded the 20 T cell receptor beta chains listed below, sequenced in a study of T-cell memory formation after mild COVID-19. A single record per CDR3 protein comes from TCRdb applying MiXCR to the 5' RACE reads. Of 450,000 to 650,000 distinct CDR3 sequences detected, about 20% appear once; the ten largest clones hold around 9.2%. Sequenced material: PBMCs or a T cell subset sorted from them (not recorded which). These receptors were taken from an adult woman who had mild COVID-19 (a few samples of this study predate the infection). Cell type and time point are not known.

This sequence joins TRBV7-2 and TRBJ2-7; TRBD2 agrees at 7 bases. The germline CDR1 and CDR2 sequences are SGHTA and FQGNSA. J gave up 4 bases and V 4 bases, and 13 bases lay outside the gene matches. CDR3 length: 16 amino acids. The CDR3 nucleotides read TGTGCCAGCAGCTCAGGTAGGGCTAGCGGCCTATACGAGCAGTACTTC. Amino acids: CASSSGRASGLYEQYF. Complete variable domain (other parts from reference TRBV7-2 and TRBJ2-7): GAGVSQSPSNKVTEKGKDVELRCDPISGHTALYWYRQSLGQGLEFLIYFQGNSAPDKSGLPSDRFSAERTGGSVSTLTIQRTQQEDSAVYLCASSSGRASGLYEQYFGPGTRLTVT.

CDR3 protein: CASSLALNPGTSGNTYNEQFF. DNA for the CDR3: TGTGCCAGCAGCTTAGCGTTGAACCCCGGGACTAGCGGAAATACCTACAATGAGCAGTTCTTC. The gene calls are TRBV7-9 and TRBJ2-1, with TRBD2 identical over 11 bases. Germline V CDR1 and CDR2: SEHNR, FQNEAQ (reference sequence). Trimming cost V 0 bases and J 2 bases; bases outside gene matches: 15. The CDR3 sequence is 21 residues long.

This clonotype turned up a few times. The chain carries TRBV15 and TRBJ1-3; a possible D gene is TRBD1 (6 bases). The V end was cut by 2 bases, the J end by 0 bases, with 11 bases between. The CDR3 extends over 16 amino acids. CDR1 LNHNV and CDR2 YYDKDF come from the germline V gene (reference sequence). DNA for the CDR3: TGTGCCACCAGCAGACAAGACAGGTTCTCTGGAAACACCATATATTTT. Its protein product is CATSRQDRFSGNTIYF.

The chain employs TRBV12-3 or TRBV12-4 and TRBJ2-3; 7 bases line up with TRBD1. The V gene end was trimmed by 6 bases and the J gene end by 3 bases; junction bases not matched to a gene: 12. The CDR3 has 16 residues. The CDR3 reads CASSPRQGRRTDTQYF. The CDR3 coding sequence is TGTGCCAGCAGCCCCCGACAGGGTAGGAGGACAGATACGCAGTATTTT.

The chain is built from TRBV7-9 and TRBJ2-1, with 9 bases that match TRBD1. The germline gives CDR1 SEHNR, CDR2 FQNEAQ (reference sequence). J gave up 2 bases and V 4 bases, and 9 bases lay outside the gene matches. The CDR3 is 17 amino acids. The CDR3 region is CASSSPRDRVPYNEQFF. Here the CDR3 DNA reads TGTGCCAGCAGCTCGCCCCGGGACAGGGTGCCCTACAATGAGCAGTTCTTC.

This clonotype was seen more than once but under ten times. This chain uses TRBV7-9 with TRBJ2-7, with a tentative D call TRBD2 (5 bases). Germline CDR1 and CDR2: SEHNR and FQNEAQ (reference sequence). The CDR3 extends over 14 amino acids. Trimming cost V 5 bases and J 5 bases, with 16 bases left between them. In nucleotides, the CDR3 is TGTGCCAGCAGCCCGGGCGGGCCCTTGGACGAGCAGTACTTC. Its translation: CASSPGGPLDEQYF.

V gene TRBV20-1 combines with J gene TRBJ1-2; a possible D gene is TRBD1 (5 bases). Germline CDR1 reads DFQATT; CDR2 reads SNEGSKA (reference sequence). Trimming left V 1 base short and J 8 bases short, with 17 bases between. This CDR3 spans 14 amino acids. CDR3 loop: CSARGGRAWEGYTF. CDR3 coding DNA: TGCAGTGCTAGAGGGGGCAGGGCCTGGGAGGGCTACACCTTC.

CDR3 coding DNA: TGTGCCAGCAGCCCGGAACAAATAGCGGACACTAGAAATGAGCAGTTCTTC. Translation gives CASSPEQIADTRNEQFF. The chain employs TRBV9 and TRBJ2-1; D might be TRBD2 (6 bases). Per the germline V gene, CDR1 is SGDLS and CDR2 is YYNGEE. V was cut by 4 bases and J by 7 bases, with 24 bases left in between. The CDR3 has 17 amino acids. The variable domain in full, with the rest retrieved from reference TRBV9 and TRBJ2-1, is DSGVTQTPKHLITATGQRVTLRCSPRSGDLSVYWYQQSLDQGLQFLIQYYNGEERAKGNILERFSAQQFPDLHSELNLSSLELGDSALYFCASSPEQIADTRNEQFFGPGTRLTVL.

V usage is TRBV28 and J usage is TRBJ2-3, with D possibly TRBD1 on 6 matching bases. V lost 2 bases and J lost 6, with 12 bases in between. CDR1 MDHEN and CDR2 SYDVKM come from the germline V gene. The CDR3 has 14 residues. The CDR3 loop is CASSLRTGLDTQYF. The CDR3 bases are TGTGCCAGCAGTTTACGCACAGGGCTGGATACGCAGTATTTT.

This rearrangement joins TRBV20-1 to TRBJ1-5; no clear D gene. With 3 bases removed from V and 7 bases from J, the gap between germline ends came to 4 bases. There are 10 residues in the CDR3. Germline V gives CDR1 DFQATT, CDR2 SNEGSKA (reference sequence). CDR3 DNA: TGCAGTGCTAGTCCCCAGCCCCAGCATTTT. It translates to CSASPQPQHF.

There are a few counts of this clonotype. V and J are TRBV21-1 and TRBJ2-7; the table's D call, TRBD2, has no DNA check behind it. TRBV21-1 is flagged as a pseudogene. This CDR3 contains 14 residues. The CDR3 is CASSKAGLSNEQYF. The CDR3 region has the DNA TGTGCCAGCAGCAAAGCTGGACTAAGCAACGAGCAGTACTTC.

The J gene is TRBJ1-1, the V gene TRBV5-1, with a tentative D call TRBD1 (6 bases). From germline, CDR1 is SGHRS and CDR2 YFSETQ. The CDR3 is made up of 14 amino acids. Trimming removed 4 bases from V and 3 bases from J, with 13 bases in between. CDR3 in amino acids: CASSAGVLDTEAFF. The CDR3 bases are TGCGCCAGCAGCGCAGGGGTCCTGGACACTGAAGCTTTCTTT.

The CDR3 protein is CASSLEQARSSGANVLTF. CDR3 in DNA: TGCGCCAGCAGCTTGGAGCAGGCTAGATCCTCTGGGGCCAACGTCCTGACTTTC. The chain couples TRBV5-1 to TRBJ2-6, with D unclear. CDR1 SGHRS and CDR2 YFSETQ come from the germline V gene. The CDR3 is 18 amino acids. The V end lost 0 bases, the J end lost 0 bases, and 13 bases lay between the germline ends.

The rearrangement joins TRBV6-1 to TRBJ2-2; D not certain. The CDR3 contains 15 residues. Germline V gene lookup returns CDR1 MNHNS and CDR2 SASEGT. V lost 7 bases and J lost 6, with 18 bases in between. CDR3 loop: CASMARRIGAGELFF. The CDR3 nucleotides read TGTGCCAGCATGGCACGAAGGATTGGCGCCGGGGAGCTGTTTTTT.

This clonotype was seen repeatedly, ten times or more. This chain uses TRBV24-1 with TRBJ1-1, with 7 bases fitting TRBD1. The CDR3 consists of 17 residues. V shed 4 bases and J 0 bases; nucleotides not matched to a gene: 10. Germline assignment: CDR1 KGHDR and CDR2 SFDVKD. The CDR3 nucleotides are TGTGCCACCAGTGACTCCCGACAGGGTATCATGAACACTGAAGCTTTCTTT. Its protein is CATSDSRQGIMNTEAFF.

Ten or more counts support this clonotype. The chain carries TRBV5-1 and TRBJ1-2; D is uncertain. This CDR3 comprises 13 residues. Trimming cost V 3 bases and J 4 bases, with 10 bases left between them. In germline, CDR1 is SGHRS, CDR2 YFSETQ. DNA of the CDR3: TGCGCCAGCAGCTCGGACGGATTCTATGGCTACACCTTC. Protein product: CASSSDGFYGYTF. The full variable domain, completed using reference TRBV5-1 and TRBJ1-2, is KAGVTQTPRYLIKTRGQQVTLSCSPISGHRSVSWYQQTPGQGLQFLFEYFSETQRNKGNFPGRFSGRQFSNSRSEMNVSTLELGDSALYLCASSSDGFYGYTFGSGTRLTVV.

The V call is TRBV5-1, the J call TRBJ1-2; D is perhaps TRBD1 (5 bases). The V gene's germline CDR1 is SGHRS and CDR2 YFSETQ. V lost 4 bases and J 3 bases, leaving 13 bases between the germline ends. This CDR3 region has 14 residues. The CDR3 DNA reads as TGCGCCAGCAGCGTAAACGACAGACACTATGGCTACACCTTC. It yields the protein CASSVNDRHYGYTF.

This clonotype was picked up a small number of times. The chain uses TRBV3-1 and TRBJ2-1, with 9 bases aligning to TRBD2. Unmatched junction bases numbered 10, after V lost 1 base and J lost 6 bases. This CDR3 region has 17 residues. Germline-derived CDR1 and CDR2 are LGHDT and YNNKEL (reference sequence). This chain's CDR3 is CASSQGLLAGWLNEQFF. CDR3 DNA: TGTGCCAGCAGCCAAGGCCTTCTAGCGGGATGGCTCAATGAGCAGTTCTTC.

Here the CDR3 reads CASSYSRAPGRYGYTF. As DNA, the CDR3 is TGTGCCAGCAGTTACTCGAGGGCCCCGGGCCGATATGGCTACACCTTC. V usage is TRBV6-6 and J usage is TRBJ1-2; D ambiguous. Per the germline V gene, CDR1 is MNHNY and CDR2 is SVGAGI (reference sequence). This CDR3 is built from 16 residues. V lost 0 bases, J lost 5 bases, and 16 bases lay in between.

This clonotype was seen at least ten times. CDR3: CASSRGGPREVYEQYF. The CDR3 DNA reads as TGTGCCAGTAGCCGGGGCGGGCCTCGAGAGGTCTACGAGCAGTACTTC. V gene TRBV19 combines with J gene TRBJ2-7; D possibly uses TRBD1 or TRBD2 (5 bases each). Trimming left V 6 bases short and J 3 bases short, with 21 bases between. Germline V gene lookup returns CDR1 LNHDA and CDR2 SQIVND (reference sequence). CDR3 size: 16 residues.